The source of this T cell receptor (beta chain) is a study of T cells in Graves' hyperthyroidism and ophthalmopathy. In making diagnoses, clinical symptoms, serum thyroxine and TRAb, thyroid ultrasound and orbital computed tomography were all used. This clonotype was seen once. Regions amplified from RNA transcripts were the TCR beta CDR3 regions. First-round RT-PCR of the TCR CDR3 relied on the HTBI primer set. TCRdb reprocessed the multiplex PCR reads with MiXCR, giving one entry per CDR3 protein. The sample includes nearly 750,000 distinct CDR3 sequences, around a third of them seen just once. The germline CDR1 and CDR2 sequences are SGHTA and FQGNSA. The CDR3 loop spans 16 amino acids. J lost 7 bases, V lost 5 bases, and 12 bases had no gene match.

This chain connects TRBV7-2 to TRBJ2-2, with 8 nucleotides matching TRBD2. This TCR derives from a woman in her thirties or forties with Graves' hyperthyroidism. Sequenced sample: blood. CDR3 protein: CASSQEQRELGGELFF. The CDR3 coding sequence is TGTGCCAGCAGCCAAGAACAGCGGGAGTTGGGCGGGGAGCTGTTTTTT.